This T cell receptor beta chain was captured in a study of blood T cells in healthy people across ages (dated by TCRdb to between 2015 and 2017). The study in broad terms: In model experiments, template switching captured roughly one uniquely barcoded TCR beta cDNA molecule for every two T cells. Using deep sequencing normalized with unique cDNA molecular identifiers, the study measured how TCR beta repertoire diversity changes with age. Donors were grouped into four age groups: young (average 16 years), middle-aged (39), aged (62) and long-lived (approximately 75). To avoid experimental bias, donors of different ages were randomly spread across the sequencing lanes. For two donors (one aged 18 to 29 and one aged 80 or older), the study analyzed two additional independent replicas of 1 million unique cDNA reads from the same blood draw.

In this sample, this clonotype turned up once. Its binding antigen is unknown. No base quality information exists; no much larger clone differs at one position. Receptor amplification or capture employed 5' RACE. The instrument given in TCRdb is Illumina HiSeq 2500. A second 7 to 11 cycle PCR used a sample-barcoded 5' primer and a J-beta primer mix. Each TCR beta cDNA molecule received a unique molecular identifier from a template-switch 5' adaptor carrying 12 random nucleotides. At least 2.5 million CDR3-containing paired-end reads were obtained from each sample. All of the RNA was converted into first-strand cDNA using the Mint cDNA synthesis kit, with a TRBC-specific oligonucleotide serving as the primer. All cDNA was treated with uracil-DNA glycosylase and then went through a first 18-cycle PCR with the universal primers M1SS and BC2_uni_R. The authors processed their data as follows. For normalization, 1 million high-quality reads, each with a distinct molecular identifier, were randomly selected from each sample. Instead of being binned into consensus sequences, reads with shared molecular identifiers were discarded. MiTCR, set to a Q25 quality threshold and the strictest error-elimination algorithm, was used for CDR3 identification, clonotype clustering and error correction. A nonparametric unseen species model with Euler transformation was used to estimate lower-bound total TCR beta diversity. TCRdb's own reprocessing of the public reads used fastp at Q25 and MiXCR and kept productive beta chains. All rows with the same CDR3 protein become a single entry with the most common DNA and genes. Here the V and J calls rest on TCRdb's processing, not on the authors' analysis. The sample data list 1.5 million to 1.8 million distinct CDR3 sequences, and 35% to 45% of these were observed just once. Clones ranked in the top ten supply 4% of the sample.

The study at large found these results: Because profiling used bulk unsorted PBMCs, naive and antigen-experienced compartments could not be compared conclusively. Compared with the aged group, the long-lived group had more naive CD4+ T cells, fewer expanded clones and increased TCR diversity, a pattern suggesting age selection. Observed TCR beta diversity per million T cells fell roughly linearly with age, and a significant reduction was already apparent by age about 38. Donor CMV infection status was unknown, potentially confounding age-related changes in expanded clonotypes. A strong correlation was found between observed TCR beta diversity and the percentage of naive T cells measured by flow cytometry. Total diversity estimates from one million sequenced T cells were considered lower bounds and underestimates.

V is clipped by 5 bases and J by 2 bases, and the sequence between their germline boundaries is 13 bases long. CDR1 and CDR2, per the germline V gene (reference sequence), are SGHKS and YYEKEE. CDR3 length: 14 amino acids, cysteine to phenylalanine. Only CDR3 DNA is held: 42 bases, read in frame from base 1. The donors were roughly 39 Caucasian individuals from Russia, aged about 6 to 100 years, who were systemically healthy. Approximately 9 milliliters of peripheral blood were collected from each donor into EDTA-treated Vacutainer tubes. Ficoll-Paque density-gradient centrifugation was used to isolate PBMCs, with at least 7 million per sample. Trizol reagent was used to extract total RNA from the PBMCs, yielding at least 6 micrograms per sample. For every donor, flow cytometry on a PBMC aliquot measured the percentage of naive CD45RAhigh/CD27high T cells.

Sequenced: blood. This receptor was taken from a young woman in good health. The sequence is built from TRBV5-5 and TRBJ1-1, with TRBD1 tentatively as D gene (5 bases match). The DNA sequence is as follows: TGTGCCAGCAGGGTCTATGGGGCTAACACTGAAGCTTTCTTT. This encodes CASRVYGANTEAFF.